The sequence of this TCR beta chain was determined in a study of cytomegalovirus exposure and HLA in healthy donors. This CDR3 has 13 residues. Trimming cost V 11 bases and J 0 bases, with 11 bases left between them. Vbeta (60) and Jbeta (13) primers were used in the PCR. Here immunoSEQ multiplex PCR was the method, and the copy in TCRdb shows in-frame clones only, minus some. This sample has roughly 250,000 clones, with about 83% found just once. This clone was counted a single time. This sequence was found in a woman between 35 and 50 years old in good health and CMV-seropositive. The material sequenced was PBMCs. This chain joins TRBV23-1 and TRBJ2-4; no clear D. TRBV23-1 belongs to the ORF category, with a function that is uncertain. CDR3 region: CASHVLAKNIQYF. CDR3 nucleotide sequence: TGCGCCTCACATGTCCTAGCCAAAAACATTCAGTACTTC.